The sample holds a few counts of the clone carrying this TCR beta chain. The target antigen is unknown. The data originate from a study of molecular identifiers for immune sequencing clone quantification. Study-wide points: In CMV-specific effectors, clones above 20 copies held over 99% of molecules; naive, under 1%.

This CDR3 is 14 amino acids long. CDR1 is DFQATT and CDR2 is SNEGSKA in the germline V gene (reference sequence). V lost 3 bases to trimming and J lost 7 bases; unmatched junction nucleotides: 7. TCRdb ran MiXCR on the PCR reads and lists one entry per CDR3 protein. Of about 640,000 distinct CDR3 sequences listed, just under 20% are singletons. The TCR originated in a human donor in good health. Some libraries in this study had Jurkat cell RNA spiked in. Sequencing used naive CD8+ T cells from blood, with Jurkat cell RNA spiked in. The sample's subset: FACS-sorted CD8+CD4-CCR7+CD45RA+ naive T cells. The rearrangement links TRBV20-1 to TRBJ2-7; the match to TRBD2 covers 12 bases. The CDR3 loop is CSASRTSGIGEQYF. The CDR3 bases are TGCAGTGCTAGCCGGACTAGCGGGATCGGAGAGCAGTACTTC.